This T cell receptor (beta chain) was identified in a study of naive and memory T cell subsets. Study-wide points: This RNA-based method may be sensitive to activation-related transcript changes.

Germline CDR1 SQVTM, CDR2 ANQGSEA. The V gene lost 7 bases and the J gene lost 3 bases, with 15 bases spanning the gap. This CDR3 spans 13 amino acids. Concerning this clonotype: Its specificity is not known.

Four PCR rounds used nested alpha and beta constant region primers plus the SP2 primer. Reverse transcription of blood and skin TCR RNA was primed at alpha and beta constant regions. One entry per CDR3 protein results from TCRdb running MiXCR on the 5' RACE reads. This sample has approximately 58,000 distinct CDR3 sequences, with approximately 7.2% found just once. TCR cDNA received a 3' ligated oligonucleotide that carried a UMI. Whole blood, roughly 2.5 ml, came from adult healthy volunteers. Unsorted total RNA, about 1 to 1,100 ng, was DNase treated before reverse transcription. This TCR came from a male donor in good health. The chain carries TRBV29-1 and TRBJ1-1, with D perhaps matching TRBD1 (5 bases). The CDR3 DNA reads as TGCAGCGCCGCCCGGGGCATGGACACTGAAGCTTTCTTT. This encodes CSAARGMDTEAFF.